These 3 T cell receptor beta chains share one sample of origin, sequenced in a study of shared clonotypes between healthy human individuals. Sequenced by immunoSEQ multiplex PCR; TCRdb stores in-frame clones only, minus some. The sample lists a few million clones; 90% to 96% were seen once. The sequencing sample was made of naive CD4+ T cells sorted from blood. Subset meaning: CD45RA+ positively selected. The origin of the receptors is a man aged 18 to 29 in good health.

This clone was recorded once. The rearrangement joins TRBV10-3 to TRBJ2-1; TRBD2 matches at 12 bases. The CDR3 runs to 15 residues. J gave up 8 bases and V 4 bases, and 6 bases lay outside the gene matches. Germline CDR1 is ENHRY and CDR2 is SYGVKD. CDR3 sequence reads: CAISVGLAGNDEQFF. As DNA, the CDR3 is TGTGCCATCAGTGTCGGACTAGCGGGGAACGATGAGCAGTTCTTC.

The V call is TRBV5-6, the J call TRBJ2-2, with 7 bases fitting TRBD2. The length of the CDR3 is 16 residues. Germline values: CDR1 SGHDT, CDR2 YYEEEE. The V gene end was trimmed by 3 bases and the J gene end by 1 base; junction bases not matched to a gene: 6. The CDR3 DNA is TGTGCCAGCAGCTCAAACCTAGCGGAGAACACCGGGGAGCTGTTTTTT. Translating it yields CASSSNLAENTGELFF.

The chain has TRBV7-2 and TRBJ2-2; 10 bases are a match to TRBD1. Germline CDR1 and CDR2: SGHTA and FQGNSA. The CDR3 is 16 residues long. After removal of 5 bases from V and 4 bases from J, the junction contained 7 bases not matched to a gene. CDR3 protein: CASSGRQGAGTGELFF. DNA of the CDR3: TGTGCCAGCAGCGGACGACAGGGGGCAGGCACCGGGGAGCTGTTTTTT. Based on the CDR3 plus reference TRBV7-2 and TRBJ2-2, the full variable domain is GAGVSQSPSNKVTEKGKDVELRCDPISGHTALYWYRQSLGQGLEFLIYFQGNSAPDKSGLPSDRFSAERTGGSVSTLTIQRTQQEDSAVYLCASSGRQGAGTGELFFGEGSRLTVL.